This T cell receptor beta chain was identified in a study of blood T cell repertoires in COVID-19. CDR3 length: 15 residues. In germline, CDR1 is SGDLS, CDR2 YYNGEE. Trimming took off 1 base at V and 7 bases at J, with 17 bases between the two ends. In terms of age and location, participants ranged from roughly 18 to 95 years and lived in about two dozen US areas. Produced via immunoSEQ multiplex PCR; TCRdb's table is partial and in-frame only. The data hold 400,000 to 450,000 clones, with 90% observed a single time. The material sequenced was PBMCs or T cells enriched from blood (not recorded which). This clonotype was obtained from a man younger than 30 who had recovered from COVID-19. The chain links TRBV9 to TRBJ1-2; D possibly corresponds to TRBD1 (6 bases). CDR3 amino acids: CASSVQGGAIGGYTF. The CDR3 DNA follows: TGTGCCAGCAGCGTACAAGGGGGGGCGATCGGTGGCTACACCTTC.